This T cell receptor beta chain was identified in a study of stem cell transplantation in POMP-related autoinflammatory disease. For the study at large: CD8+ T cells were low and CD4+ cells naive-skewed before transplant. Study-wide results and caveats: Fewer unique TRB V-J gene pairings were identified in patients with PRAID.

The repertoire was sequenced with immunoSEQ multiplex PCR; TCRdb's copy has only in-frame clones and lacks some. Of over 25,000 clones listed, 85% to 90% are singletons. Concerning this clone itself: Its matching antigen is unknown.

Germline assignment: CDR1 MDHEN and CDR2 SYDVKM. The V gene lost 11 bases and the J gene lost 2 bases, with 22 bases spanning the gap. This CDR3 comprises 15 residues. The input for sequencing was CD4+ T cells from PBMCs, taken before stem cell transplantation. The clonotype was recovered from a human donor with POMP-related autoinflammation and immune dysregulation (PRAID). V gene TRBV28 combines with J gene TRBJ2-7, with D possibly being TRBD1 (5 bases). The CDR3 reads CADSFVQVIPYEQYF. The DNA of the CDR3 is TGTGCCGATTCTTTTGTACAGGTAATTCCCTACGAGCAGTACTTC.